Sequencing of this T cell receptor beta chain was carried out in a study of T cell repertoires in cytomegalovirus infection. Study summary: Public TCR beta signatures marked donors with CMV infection and the matching HLA.

In germline, CDR1 is SGHKS, CDR2 YYEKEE (reference sequence). The CDR3 totals 15 residues. V lost 4 bases to trimming and J lost 2 bases, with 16 bases between them. TCRdb reprocessed the reads via MiXCR and lists one record per CDR3 protein. The sample lists approximately 1,000,000 distinct CDR3 sequences; roughly 30% were seen once. In the case of this clonotype: No antigen is known for it.

V and J are TRBV5-5 and TRBJ2-7; possibly TRBD1 for D (5 bases). The sample consisted of cultured CD8+ T cells from PBMCs, taken from culture after CMV antigen stimulation. The receptor was derived from a human donor in good health (CMV status not recorded). Some clones in this sample may be carry-over from other donors' samples. The DNA for the CDR3 is TGTGCCAGCAGCGCTCTACAGGTGAACGCCTACGAGCAGTACTTC. Translation: CASSALQVNAYEQYF.